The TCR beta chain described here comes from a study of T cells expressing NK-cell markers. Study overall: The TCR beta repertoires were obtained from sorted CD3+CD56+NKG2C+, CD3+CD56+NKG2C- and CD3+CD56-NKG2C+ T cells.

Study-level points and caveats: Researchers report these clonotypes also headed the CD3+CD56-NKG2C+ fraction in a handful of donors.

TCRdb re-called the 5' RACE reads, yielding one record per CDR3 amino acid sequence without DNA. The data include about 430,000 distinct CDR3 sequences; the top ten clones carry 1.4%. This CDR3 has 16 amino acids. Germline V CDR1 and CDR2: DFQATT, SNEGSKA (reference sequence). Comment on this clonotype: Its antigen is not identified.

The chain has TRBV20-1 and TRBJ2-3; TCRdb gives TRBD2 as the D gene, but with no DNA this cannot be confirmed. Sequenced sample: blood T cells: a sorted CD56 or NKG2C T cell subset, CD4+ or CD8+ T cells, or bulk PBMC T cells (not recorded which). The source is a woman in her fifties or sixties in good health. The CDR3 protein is CSARERQGGLADTQYF.